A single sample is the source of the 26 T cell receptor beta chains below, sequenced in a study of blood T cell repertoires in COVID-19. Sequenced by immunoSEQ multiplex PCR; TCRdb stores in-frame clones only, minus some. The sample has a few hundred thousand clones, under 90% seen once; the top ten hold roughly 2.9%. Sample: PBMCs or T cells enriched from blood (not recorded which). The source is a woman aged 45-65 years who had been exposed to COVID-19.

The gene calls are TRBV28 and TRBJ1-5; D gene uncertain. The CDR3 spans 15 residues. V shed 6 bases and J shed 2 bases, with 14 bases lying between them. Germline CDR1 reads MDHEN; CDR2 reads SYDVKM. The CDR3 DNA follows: TGTGCCAGCAGCAAAACCCGGGTCGGCAATCAGCCCCAGCATTTT. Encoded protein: CASSKTRVGNQPQHF.

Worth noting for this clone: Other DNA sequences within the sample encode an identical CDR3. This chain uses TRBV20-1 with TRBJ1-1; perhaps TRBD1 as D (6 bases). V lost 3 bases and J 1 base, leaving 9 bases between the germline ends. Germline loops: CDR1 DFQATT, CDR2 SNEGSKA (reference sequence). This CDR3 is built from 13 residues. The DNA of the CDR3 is TGCAGTGCTAGTTCACAGGGGAACACTGAAGCTTTCTTT. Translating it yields CSASSQGNTEAFF.

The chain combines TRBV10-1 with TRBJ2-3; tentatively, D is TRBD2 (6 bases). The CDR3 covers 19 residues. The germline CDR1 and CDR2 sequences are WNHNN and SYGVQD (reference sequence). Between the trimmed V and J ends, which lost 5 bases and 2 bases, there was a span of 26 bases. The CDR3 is CASSPPPGVTKRDTDTQYF. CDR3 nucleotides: TGCGCCAGCAGTCCCCCTCCGGGGGTGACAAAAAGGGACACAGATACGCAGTATTTT.

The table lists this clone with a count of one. The CDR3 DNA reads as TGTGCCAGTAGTATAGGACAGGGATACACCGGGGAGCTGTTTTTT. It yields the protein CASSIGQGYTGELFF. This chain uses TRBV19 with TRBJ2-2; 7 nucleotides line up with TRBD1. Germline CDR1 and CDR2: LNHDA and SQIVND (reference sequence). This CDR3 spans 15 amino acids. The J segment lost 3 bases and the V segment lost 1 base, leaving 2 bases of the junction unmatched. The full variable domain, completed using reference TRBV19 and TRBJ2-2, is DGGITQSPKYLFRKEGQNVTLSCEQNLNHDAMYWYRQDPGQGLRLIYYSQIVNDFQKGDIAEGYSVSREKKESFPLTVTSAQKNPTAFYLCASSIGQGYTGELFFGEGSRLTVL.

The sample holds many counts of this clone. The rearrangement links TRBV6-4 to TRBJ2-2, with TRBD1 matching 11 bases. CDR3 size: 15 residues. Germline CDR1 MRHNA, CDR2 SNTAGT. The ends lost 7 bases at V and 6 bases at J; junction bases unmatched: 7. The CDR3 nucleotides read TGTGCCAGCAAAAGGACAGGGGGCGATGCCGGGGAGCTGTTTTTT. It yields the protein CASKRTGGDAGELFF.

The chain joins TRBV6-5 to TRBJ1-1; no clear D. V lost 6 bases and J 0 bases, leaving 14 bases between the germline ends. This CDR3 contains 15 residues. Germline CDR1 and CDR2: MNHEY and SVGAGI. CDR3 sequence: CASRITANMNTEAFF. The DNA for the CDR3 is TGTGCCAGCAGAATAACAGCCAACATGAACACTGAAGCTTTCTTT.

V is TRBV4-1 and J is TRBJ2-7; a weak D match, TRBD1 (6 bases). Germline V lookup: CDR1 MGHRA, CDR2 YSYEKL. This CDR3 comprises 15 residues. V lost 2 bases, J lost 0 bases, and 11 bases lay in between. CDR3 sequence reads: CASSQFDRPSYEQYF. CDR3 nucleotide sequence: TGCGCCAGCAGCCAATTTGACAGGCCCTCCTACGAGCAGTACTTC.

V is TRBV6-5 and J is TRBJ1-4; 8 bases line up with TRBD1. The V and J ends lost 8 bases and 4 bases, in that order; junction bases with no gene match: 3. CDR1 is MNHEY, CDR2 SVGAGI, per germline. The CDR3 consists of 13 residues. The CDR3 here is CASRDRINEKLFF. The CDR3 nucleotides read TGTGCCAGCCGGGACAGGATTAATGAAAAACTGTTTTTT.

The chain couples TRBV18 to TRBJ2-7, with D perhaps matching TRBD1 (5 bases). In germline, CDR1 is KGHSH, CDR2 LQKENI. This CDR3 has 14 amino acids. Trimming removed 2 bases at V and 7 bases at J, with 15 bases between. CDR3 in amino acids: CASSPGATAREQYF. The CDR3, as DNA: TGTGCCAGCTCACCAGGGGCAACCGCCCGGGAGCAGTACTTC.

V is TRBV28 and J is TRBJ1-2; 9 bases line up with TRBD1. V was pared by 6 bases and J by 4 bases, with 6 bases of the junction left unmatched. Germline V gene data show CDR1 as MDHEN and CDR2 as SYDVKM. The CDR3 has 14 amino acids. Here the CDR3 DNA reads TGTGCCAGCAGGACTGACAGGGGGGCCTATGGCTACACCTTC. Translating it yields CASRTDRGAYGYTF.

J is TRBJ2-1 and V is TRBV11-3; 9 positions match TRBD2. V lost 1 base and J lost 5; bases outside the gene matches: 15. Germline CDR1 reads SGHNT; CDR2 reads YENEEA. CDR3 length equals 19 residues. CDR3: CASSLGPGEGTSFHNEQFF. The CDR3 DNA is TGTGCCAGCAGCTTAGGACCGGGGGAGGGGACTAGCTTCCACAATGAGCAGTTCTTC.

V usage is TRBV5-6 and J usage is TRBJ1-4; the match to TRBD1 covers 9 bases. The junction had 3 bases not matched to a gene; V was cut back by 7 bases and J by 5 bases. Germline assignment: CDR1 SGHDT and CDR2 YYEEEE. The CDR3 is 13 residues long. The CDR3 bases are TGTGCCAGCCGCGGGACAGGGAATGAAAAACTGTTTTTT. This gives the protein CASRGTGNEKLFF.

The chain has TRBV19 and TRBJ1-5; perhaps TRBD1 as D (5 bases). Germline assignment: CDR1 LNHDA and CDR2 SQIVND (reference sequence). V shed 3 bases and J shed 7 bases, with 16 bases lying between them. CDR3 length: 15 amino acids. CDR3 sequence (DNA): TGTGCCAGTAGTATTCCCAGGGCCTTTGGGCAGCCCCAGCATTTT. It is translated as CASSIPRAFGQPQHF.

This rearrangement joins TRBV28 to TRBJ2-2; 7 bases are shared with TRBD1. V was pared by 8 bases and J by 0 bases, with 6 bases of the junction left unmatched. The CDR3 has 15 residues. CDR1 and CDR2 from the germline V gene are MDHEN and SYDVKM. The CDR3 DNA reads TGTGCCAGCGGAACAGGGGCGGCGAACACCGGGGAGCTGTTTTTT. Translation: CASGTGAANTGELFF.

The CDR3 protein is CASSLLSRQTNQPQHF. The CDR3 DNA follows: TGTGCCAGTAGTCTCCTCTCGAGGCAGACCAATCAGCCCCAGCATTTT. The chain couples TRBV19 to TRBJ1-5, with D unresolved. Germline V CDR1 and CDR2: LNHDA, SQIVND (reference sequence). This CDR3 is 16 amino acids long. The V gene lost 5 bases and the J gene lost 3 bases, with 17 bases spanning the gap.

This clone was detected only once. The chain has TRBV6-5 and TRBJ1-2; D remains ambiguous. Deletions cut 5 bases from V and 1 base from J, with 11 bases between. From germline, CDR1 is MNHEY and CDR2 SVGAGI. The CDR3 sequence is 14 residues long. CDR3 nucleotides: TGTGCCAGCAGTCCTACCGGGGTTAACTATGGCTACACCTTC. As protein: CASSPTGVNYGYTF.

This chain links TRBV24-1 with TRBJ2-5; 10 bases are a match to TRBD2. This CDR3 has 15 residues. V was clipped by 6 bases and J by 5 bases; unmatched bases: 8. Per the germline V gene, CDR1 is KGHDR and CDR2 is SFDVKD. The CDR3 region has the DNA TGTGCCACCAGTAAGGGACTAGCGACTGGGGAGACCCAGTACTTC. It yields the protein CATSKGLATGETQYF.

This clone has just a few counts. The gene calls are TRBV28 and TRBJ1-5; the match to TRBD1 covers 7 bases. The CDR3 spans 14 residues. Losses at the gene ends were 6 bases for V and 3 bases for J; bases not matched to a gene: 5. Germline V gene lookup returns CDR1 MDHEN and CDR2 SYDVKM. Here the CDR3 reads CASRKGQDNQPQHF. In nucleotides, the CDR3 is TGTGCCAGCAGGAAAGGACAGGACAATCAGCCCCAGCATTTT.

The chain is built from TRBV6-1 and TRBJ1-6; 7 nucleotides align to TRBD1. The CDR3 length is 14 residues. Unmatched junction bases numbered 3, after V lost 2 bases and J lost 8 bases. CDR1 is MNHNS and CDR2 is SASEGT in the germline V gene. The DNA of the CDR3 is TGTGCCAGCAGTGAAAGGGACAGATATTCACCCCTCCACTTT. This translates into CASSERDRYSPLHF.

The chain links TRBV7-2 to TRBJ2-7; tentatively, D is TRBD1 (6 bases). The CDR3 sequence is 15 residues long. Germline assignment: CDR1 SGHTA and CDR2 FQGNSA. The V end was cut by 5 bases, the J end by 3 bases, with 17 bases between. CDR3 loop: CASSPTGSRDYEQYF. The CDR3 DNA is TGTGCCAGCAGCCCCACAGGGAGCCGGGACTACGAGCAGTACTTC.

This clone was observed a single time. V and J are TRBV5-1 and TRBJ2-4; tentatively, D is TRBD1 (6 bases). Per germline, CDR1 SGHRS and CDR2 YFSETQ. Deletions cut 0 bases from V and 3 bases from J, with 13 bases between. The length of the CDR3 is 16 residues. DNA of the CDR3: TGCGCCAGCAGCTTGGAGGGACATAGAGTCAAAAACATTCAGTACTTC. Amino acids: CASSLEGHRVKNIQYF.

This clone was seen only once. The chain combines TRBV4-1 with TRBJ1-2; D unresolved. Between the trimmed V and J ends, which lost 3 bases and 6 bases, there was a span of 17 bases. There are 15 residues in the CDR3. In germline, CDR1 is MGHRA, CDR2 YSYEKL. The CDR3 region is CASSQGTEDRHGYTF. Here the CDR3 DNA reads TGCGCCAGCAGCCAGGGTACGGAGGACCGCCATGGCTACACCTTC.

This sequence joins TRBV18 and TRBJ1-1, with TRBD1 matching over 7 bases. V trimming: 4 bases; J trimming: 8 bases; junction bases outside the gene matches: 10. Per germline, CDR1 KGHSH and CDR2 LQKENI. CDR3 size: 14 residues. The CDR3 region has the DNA TGTGCCAGCTCACTTAGTGGCGGGACAGCAGAAGCTTTCTTT. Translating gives CASSLSGGTAEAFF.

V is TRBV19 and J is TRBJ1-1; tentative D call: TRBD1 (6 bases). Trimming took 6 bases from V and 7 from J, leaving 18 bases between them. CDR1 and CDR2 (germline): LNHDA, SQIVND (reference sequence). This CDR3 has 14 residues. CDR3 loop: CASRKTGGTLEAFF. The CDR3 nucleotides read TGTGCCAGTAGAAAAACCGGGGGGACACTTGAAGCTTTCTTT.

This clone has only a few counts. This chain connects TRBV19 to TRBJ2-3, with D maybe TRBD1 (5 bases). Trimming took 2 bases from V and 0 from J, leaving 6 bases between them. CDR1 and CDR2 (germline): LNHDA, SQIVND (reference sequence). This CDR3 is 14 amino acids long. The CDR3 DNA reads TGTGCCAGTAGTATACAGGGTAGCACAGATACGCAGTATTTT. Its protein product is CASSIQGSTDTQYF.

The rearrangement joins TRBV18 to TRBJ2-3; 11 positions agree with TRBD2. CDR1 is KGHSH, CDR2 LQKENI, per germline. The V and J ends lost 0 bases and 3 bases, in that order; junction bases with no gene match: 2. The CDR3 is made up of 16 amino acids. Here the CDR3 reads CASSPPLAGGTDTQYF. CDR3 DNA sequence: TGTGCCAGCTCACCACCGCTAGCGGGGGGTACAGATACGCAGTATTTT.